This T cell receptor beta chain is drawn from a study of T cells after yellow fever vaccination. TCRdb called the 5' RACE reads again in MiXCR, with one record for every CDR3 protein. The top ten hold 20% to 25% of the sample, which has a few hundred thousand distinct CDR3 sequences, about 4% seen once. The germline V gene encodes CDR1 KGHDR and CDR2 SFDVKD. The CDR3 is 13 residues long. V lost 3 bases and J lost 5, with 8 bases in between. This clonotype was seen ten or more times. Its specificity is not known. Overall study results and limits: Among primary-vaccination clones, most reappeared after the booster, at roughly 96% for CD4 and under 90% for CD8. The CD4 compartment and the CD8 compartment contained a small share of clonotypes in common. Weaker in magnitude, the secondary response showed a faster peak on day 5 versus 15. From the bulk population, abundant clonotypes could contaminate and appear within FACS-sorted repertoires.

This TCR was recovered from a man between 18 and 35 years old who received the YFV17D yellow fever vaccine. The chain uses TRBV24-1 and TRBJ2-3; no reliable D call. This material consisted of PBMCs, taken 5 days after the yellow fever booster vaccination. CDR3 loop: CATSDAAEDTQYF. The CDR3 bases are TGTGCCACCAGTGATGCGGCCGAAGATACGCAGTATTTT.